This TCR beta chain is from a study of shared T cell receptors in the human thymus. Assay: immunoSEQ multiplex PCR; the TCRdb copy retains only in-frame clones and omits some. The data hold approximately 660,000 clones, with 70% to 90% observed a single time. This CDR3 comprises 14 residues. V lost 1 base to trimming and J lost 3 bases, with 9 bases between them. Germline-derived CDR1 and CDR2 are PRHDT and FYEKMQ (reference sequence). These data were also reused for a study on human thymus T cells. That paper states: Unrelated individuals reportedly shared highly overlapping thymic TCR repertoires.

This receptor was taken from a boy under three years old with a congenital heart defect. The rearrangement links TRBV13 to TRBJ1-1; D gene uncertain. Sequencing was performed on thymocytes. CDR3 sequence: CASSLAEVDTEAFF. The CDR3 region has the DNA TGTGCCAGCAGCTTAGCCGAGGTGGACACTGAAGCTTTCTTT.